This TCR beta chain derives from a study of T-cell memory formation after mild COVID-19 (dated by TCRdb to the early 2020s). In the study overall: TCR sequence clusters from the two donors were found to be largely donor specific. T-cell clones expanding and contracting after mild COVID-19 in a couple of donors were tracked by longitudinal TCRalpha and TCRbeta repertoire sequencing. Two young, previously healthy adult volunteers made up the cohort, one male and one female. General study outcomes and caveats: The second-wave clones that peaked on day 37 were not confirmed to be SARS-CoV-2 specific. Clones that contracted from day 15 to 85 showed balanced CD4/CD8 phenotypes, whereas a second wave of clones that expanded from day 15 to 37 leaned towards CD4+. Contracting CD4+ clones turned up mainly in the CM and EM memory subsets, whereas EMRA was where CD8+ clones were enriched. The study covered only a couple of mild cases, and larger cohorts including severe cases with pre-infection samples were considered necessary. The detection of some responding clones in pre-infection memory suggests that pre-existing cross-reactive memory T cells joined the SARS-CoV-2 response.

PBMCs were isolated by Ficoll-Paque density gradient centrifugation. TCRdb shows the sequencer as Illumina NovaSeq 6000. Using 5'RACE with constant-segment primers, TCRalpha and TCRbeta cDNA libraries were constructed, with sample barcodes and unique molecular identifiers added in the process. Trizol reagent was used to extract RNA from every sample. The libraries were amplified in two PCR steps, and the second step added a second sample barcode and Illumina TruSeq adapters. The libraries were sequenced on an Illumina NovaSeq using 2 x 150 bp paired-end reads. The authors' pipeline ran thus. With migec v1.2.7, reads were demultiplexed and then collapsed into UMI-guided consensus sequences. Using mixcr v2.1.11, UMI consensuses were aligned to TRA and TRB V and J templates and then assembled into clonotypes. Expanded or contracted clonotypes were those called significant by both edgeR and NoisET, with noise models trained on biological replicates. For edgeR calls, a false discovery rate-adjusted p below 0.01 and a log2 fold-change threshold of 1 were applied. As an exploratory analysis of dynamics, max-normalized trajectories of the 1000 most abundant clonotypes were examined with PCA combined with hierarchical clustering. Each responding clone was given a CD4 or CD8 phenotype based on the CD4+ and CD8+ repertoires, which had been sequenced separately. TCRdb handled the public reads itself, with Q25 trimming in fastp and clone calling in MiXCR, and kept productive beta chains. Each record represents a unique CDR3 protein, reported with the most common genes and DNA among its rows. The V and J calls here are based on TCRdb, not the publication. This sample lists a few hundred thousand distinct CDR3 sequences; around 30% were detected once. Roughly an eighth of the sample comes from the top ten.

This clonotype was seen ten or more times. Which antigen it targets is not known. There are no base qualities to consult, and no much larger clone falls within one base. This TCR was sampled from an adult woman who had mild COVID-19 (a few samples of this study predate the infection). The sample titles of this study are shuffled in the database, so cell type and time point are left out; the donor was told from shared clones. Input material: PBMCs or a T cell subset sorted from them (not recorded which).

In nucleotide form, the sequence is TGCGCCAGCAGCTTGGTCCCTAGCGGGACCCAAGAGACCCAGTACTTC. Its protein product is CASSLVPSGTQETQYF. The V and J genes are TRBV5-1 and TRBJ2-5, and 9 junctional nucleotides match TRBD2. The CDR3 measures 16 amino acids from cysteine to phenylalanine. Kept here is only the CDR3 DNA, which spans 48 bases and is read in frame from base 1. Relative to germline, V is missing 0 bases and J is missing 1 base, with 4 bases of the junction outside any gene match. The germline V gene sets CDR1 to SGHRS and CDR2 to YFSETQ.